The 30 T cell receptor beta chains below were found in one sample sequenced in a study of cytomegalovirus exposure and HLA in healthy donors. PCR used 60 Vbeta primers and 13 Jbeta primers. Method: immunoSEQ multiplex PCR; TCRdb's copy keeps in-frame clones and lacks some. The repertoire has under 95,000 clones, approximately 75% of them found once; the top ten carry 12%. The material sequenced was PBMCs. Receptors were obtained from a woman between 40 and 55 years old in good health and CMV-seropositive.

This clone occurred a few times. The chain's CDR3 is CASISQGTGGWYGYTF. The CDR3 DNA reads as TGTGCCAGCATATCCCAGGGGACAGGGGGCTGGTATGGCTACACCTTC. This rearrangement joins TRBV2 to TRBJ1-2, with TRBD1 matching 12 bases. CDR3 length: 16 amino acids. The J segment lost 5 bases and the V segment lost 7 bases, leaving 11 bases of the junction unmatched. CDR1 and CDR2 (germline): SNHLY, FYNNEI.

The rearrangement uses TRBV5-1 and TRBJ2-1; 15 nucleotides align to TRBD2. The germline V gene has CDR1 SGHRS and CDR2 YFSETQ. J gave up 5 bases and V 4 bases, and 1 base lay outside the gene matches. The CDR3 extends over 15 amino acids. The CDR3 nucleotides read TGCGCCAGCAGCCGGACTAGCGGGGGGGACAATGAGCAGTTCTTC. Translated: CASSRTSGGDNEQFF.

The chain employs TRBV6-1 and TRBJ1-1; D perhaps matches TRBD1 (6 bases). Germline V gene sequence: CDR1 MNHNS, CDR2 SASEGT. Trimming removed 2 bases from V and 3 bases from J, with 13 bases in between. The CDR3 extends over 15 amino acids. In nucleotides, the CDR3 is TGTGCCAGCAGTGAACGGGGGGGGCAGGACACTGAAGCTTTCTTT. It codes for CASSERGGQDTEAFF.

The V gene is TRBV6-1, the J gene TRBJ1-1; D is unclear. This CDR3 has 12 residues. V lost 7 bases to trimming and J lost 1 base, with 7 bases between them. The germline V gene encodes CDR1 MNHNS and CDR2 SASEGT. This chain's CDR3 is CASTLQNTEAFF. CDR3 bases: TGTGCCAGCACCTTACAGAACACTGAAGCTTTCTTT.

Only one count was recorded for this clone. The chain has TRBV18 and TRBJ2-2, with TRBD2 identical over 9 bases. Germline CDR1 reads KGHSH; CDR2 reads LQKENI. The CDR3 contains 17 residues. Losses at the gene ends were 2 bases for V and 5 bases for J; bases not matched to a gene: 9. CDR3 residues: CASSPSAGGRLTGELFF. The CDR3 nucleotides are TGTGCCAGCTCACCATCGGCGGGGGGGCGGCTGACCGGGGAGCTGTTTTTT.

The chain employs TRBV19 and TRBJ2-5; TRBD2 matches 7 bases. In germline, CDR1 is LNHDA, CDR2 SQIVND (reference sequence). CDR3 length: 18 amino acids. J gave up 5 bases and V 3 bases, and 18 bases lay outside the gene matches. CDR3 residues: CASSIGTTSTGFGETQYF. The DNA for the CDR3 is TGTGCCAGTAGTATTGGGACTACATCGACGGGCTTCGGGGAGACCCAGTACTTC. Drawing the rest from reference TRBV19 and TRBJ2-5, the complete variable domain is DGGITQSPKYLFRKEGQNVTLSCEQNLNHDAMYWYRQDPGQGLRLIYYSQIVNDFQKGDIAEGYSVSREKKESFPLTVTSAQKNPTAFYLCASSIGTTSTGFGETQYFGPGTRLLVL.

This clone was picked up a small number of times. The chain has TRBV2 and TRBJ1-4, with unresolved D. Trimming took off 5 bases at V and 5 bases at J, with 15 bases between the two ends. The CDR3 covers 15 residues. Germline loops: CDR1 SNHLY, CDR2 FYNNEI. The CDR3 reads CASSRLMGGNEKLFF. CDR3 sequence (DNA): TGTGCCAGCAGTCGACTCATGGGCGGGAATGAAAAACTGTTTTTT.

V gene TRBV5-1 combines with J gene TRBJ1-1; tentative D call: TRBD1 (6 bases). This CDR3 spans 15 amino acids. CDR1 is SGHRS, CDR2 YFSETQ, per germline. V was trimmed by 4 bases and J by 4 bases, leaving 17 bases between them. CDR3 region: CASSAPQGLFTEAFF. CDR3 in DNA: TGCGCCAGCAGCGCTCCACAGGGTTTGTTCACTGAAGCTTTCTTT.

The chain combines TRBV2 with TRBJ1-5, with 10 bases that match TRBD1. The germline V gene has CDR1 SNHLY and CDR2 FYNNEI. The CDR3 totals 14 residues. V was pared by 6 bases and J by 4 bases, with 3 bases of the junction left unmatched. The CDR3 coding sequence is TGTGCCAGCAGCGGGACAGGGGAGAATCAGCCCCAGCATTTT. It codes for CASSGTGENQPQHF.

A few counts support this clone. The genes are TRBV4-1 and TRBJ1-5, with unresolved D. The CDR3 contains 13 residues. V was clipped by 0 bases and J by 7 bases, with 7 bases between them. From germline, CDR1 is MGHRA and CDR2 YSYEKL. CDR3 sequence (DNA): TGCGCCAGCAGCCAAGAATCCTCCCAGCCCCAGCATTTT. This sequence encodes CASSQESSQPQHF.

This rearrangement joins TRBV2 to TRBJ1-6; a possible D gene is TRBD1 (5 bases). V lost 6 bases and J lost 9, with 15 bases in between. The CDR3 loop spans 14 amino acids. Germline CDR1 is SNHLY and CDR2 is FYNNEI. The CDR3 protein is CASRAGPGSSPLHF. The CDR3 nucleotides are TGTGCCAGCAGGGCGGGGCCGGGGAGTTCACCCCTCCACTTT.

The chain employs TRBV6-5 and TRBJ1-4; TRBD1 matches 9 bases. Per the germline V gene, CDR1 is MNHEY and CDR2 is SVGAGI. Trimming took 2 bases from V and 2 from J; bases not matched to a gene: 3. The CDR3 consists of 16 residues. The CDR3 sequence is CASSYRQGGTNEKLFF. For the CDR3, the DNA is TGTGCCAGCAGTTACCGACAGGGGGGGACTAATGAAAAACTGTTTTTT.

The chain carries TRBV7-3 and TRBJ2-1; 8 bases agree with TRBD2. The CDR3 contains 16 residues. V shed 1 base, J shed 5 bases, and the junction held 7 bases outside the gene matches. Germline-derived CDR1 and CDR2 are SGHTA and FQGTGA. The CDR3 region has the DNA TGTGCCAGCAGCTTAATCGGGGGGGCCGTGGACAATGAGCAGTTCTTC. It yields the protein CASSLIGGAVDNEQFF.

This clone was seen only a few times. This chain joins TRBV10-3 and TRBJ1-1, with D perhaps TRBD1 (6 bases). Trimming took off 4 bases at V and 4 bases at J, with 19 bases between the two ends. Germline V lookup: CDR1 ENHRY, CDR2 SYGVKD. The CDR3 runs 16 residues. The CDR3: CAISGYYRVGGTEAFF. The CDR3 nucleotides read TGTGCCATCAGTGGTTATTACAGGGTTGGGGGCACTGAAGCTTTCTTT.

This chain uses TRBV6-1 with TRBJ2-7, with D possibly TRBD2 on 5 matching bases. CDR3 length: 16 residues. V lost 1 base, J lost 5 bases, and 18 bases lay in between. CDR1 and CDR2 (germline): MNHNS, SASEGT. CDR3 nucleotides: TGTGCCAGCAGTGAAGGATGGAACACGGGGTCGGACGAGCAGTACTTC. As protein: CASSEGWNTGSDEQYF.

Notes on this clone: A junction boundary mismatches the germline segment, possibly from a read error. In nucleotides, the CDR3 is TGTGCTAGCAGCAACACATCGAACACTGAAGCTTTCTTT. Its protein product is CASSNTSNTEAFF. The V call is TRBV7-7, the J call TRBJ1-1, with D hard to call. The CDR3 has 13 residues. Germline CDR1 and CDR2: SSHAT and FNYEAQ (reference sequence).

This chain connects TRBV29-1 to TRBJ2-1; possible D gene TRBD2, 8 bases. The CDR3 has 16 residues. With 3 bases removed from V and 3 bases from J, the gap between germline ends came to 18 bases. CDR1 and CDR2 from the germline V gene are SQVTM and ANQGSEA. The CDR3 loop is CSVEIGRGHVYNEQFF. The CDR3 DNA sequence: TGCAGCGTTGAGATCGGGAGGGGGCACGTCTACAATGAGCAGTTCTTC.

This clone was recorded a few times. In DNA form, the CDR3 reads TGTGCCAGCAGCCCTTACGGGGCGGGGGGGCGCACCGGGGAGCTGTTTTTT. This sequence encodes CASSPYGAGGRTGELFF. The J gene is TRBJ2-2, the V gene TRBV7-3; 9 bases are a match to TRBD2. This CDR3 has 17 residues. V gave up 5 bases and J gave up 4 bases; unmatched junction bases: 11. The germline V gene has CDR1 SGHTA and CDR2 FQGTGA.

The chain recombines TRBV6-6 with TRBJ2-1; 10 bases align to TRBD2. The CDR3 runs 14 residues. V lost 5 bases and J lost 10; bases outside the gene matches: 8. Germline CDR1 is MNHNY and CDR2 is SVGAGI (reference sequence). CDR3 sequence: CASSPTGSGGEQFF. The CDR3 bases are TGTGCCAGCAGTCCGACGGGTAGCGGGGGGGAGCAGTTCTTC.

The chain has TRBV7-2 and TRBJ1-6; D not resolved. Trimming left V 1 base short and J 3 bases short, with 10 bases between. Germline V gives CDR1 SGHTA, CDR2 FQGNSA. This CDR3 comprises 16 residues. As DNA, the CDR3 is TGTGCCAGCAGCTTAGAACCCCAGGTCTATAATTCACCCCTCCACTTT. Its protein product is CASSLEPQVYNSPLHF.

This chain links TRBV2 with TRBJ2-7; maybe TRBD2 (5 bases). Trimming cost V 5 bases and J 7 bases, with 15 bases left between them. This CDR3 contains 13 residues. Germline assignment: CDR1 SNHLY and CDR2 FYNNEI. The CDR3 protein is CASSLPGVGEQYF. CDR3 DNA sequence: TGTGCCAGCAGTTTACCCGGGGTGGGGGAGCAGTACTTC. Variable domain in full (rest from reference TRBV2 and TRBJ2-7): EPEVTQTPSHQVTQMGQEVILRCVPISNHLYFYWYRQILGQKVEFLVSFYNNEISEKSEIFDDQFSVERPDGSNFTLKIRSTKLEDSAMYFCASSLPGVGEQYFGPGTRLTVT.

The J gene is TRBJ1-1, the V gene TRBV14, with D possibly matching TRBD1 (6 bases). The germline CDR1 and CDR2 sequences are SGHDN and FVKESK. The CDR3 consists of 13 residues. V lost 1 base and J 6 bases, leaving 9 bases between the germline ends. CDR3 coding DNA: TGTGCCAGCAGCCAAGGCAGGGGAGCTGAAGCTTTCTTT. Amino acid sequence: CASSQGRGAEAFF.

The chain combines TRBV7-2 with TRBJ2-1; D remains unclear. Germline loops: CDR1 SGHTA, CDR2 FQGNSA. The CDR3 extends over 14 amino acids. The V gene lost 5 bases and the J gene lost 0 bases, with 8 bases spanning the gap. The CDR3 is CASSGSSSYNEQFF. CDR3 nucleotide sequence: TGTGCCAGCAGCGGTAGCAGCTCCTACAATGAGCAGTTCTTC.

CDR3 sequence reads: CASSQRQGAKNEQFF. Here the CDR3 DNA reads TGTGCCAGCAGCCAACGACAGGGGGCTAAGAATGAGCAGTTCTTC. V and J are TRBV11-3 and TRBJ2-1; 10 bases fit TRBD1. The CDR3 consists of 15 residues. The germline V gene has CDR1 SGHNT and CDR2 YENEEA. J was trimmed by 7 bases and V by 5 bases; bases with no gene match: 8. Full variable domain (missing parts from reference TRBV11-3 and TRBJ2-1): EAGVVQSPRYKIIEKKQPVAFWCNPISGHNTLYWYLQNLGQGPELLIRYENEEAVDDSQLPKDRFSAERLKGVDSTLKIQPAELGDSAVYLCASSQRQGAKNEQFFGPGTRLTVL.

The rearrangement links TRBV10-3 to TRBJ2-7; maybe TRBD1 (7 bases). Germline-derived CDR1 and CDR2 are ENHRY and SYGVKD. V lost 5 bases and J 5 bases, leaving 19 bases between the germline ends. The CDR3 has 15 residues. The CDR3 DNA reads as TGTGCCATCAGTTTCCGCGGGACAGCGGAAGACGAGCAGTACTTC. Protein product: CAISFRGTAEDEQYF.

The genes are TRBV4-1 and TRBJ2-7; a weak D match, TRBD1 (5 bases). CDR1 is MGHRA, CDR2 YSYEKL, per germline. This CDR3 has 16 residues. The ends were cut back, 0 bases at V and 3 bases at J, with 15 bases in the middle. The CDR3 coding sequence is TGCGCCAGCAGCCAAGATCCGGGCAGGGTAGGCTACGAGCAGTACTTC. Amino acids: CASSQDPGRVGYEQYF.

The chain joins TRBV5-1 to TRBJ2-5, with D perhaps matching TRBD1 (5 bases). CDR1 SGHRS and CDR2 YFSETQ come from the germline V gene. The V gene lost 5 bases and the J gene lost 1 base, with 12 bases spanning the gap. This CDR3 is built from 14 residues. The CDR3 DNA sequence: TGCGCCAGCAGTCCTCAAGACAGCCAAGAGACCCAGTACTTC. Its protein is CASSPQDSQETQYF.

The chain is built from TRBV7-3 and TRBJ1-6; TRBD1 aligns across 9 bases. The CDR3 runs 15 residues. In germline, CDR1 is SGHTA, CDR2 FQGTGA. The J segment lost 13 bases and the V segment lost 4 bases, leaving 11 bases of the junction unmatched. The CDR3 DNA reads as TGTGCCAGCAGCTCGGCCGGGACAGGGTTCCCCCCCCTCCACTTT. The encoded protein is CASSSAGTGFPPLHF.

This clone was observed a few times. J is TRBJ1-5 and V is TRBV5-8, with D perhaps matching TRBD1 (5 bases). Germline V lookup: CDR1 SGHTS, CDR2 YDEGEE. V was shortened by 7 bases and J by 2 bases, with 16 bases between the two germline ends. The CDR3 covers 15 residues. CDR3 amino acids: CASLQAPSGNQPQHF. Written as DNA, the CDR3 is TGTGCCAGCTTACAGGCCCCTTCGGGCAATCAGCCCCAGCATTTT.

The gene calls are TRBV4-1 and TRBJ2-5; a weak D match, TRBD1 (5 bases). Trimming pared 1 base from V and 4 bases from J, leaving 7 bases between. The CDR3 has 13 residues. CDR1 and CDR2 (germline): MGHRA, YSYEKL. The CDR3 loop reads CASSQGQLETQYF. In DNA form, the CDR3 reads TGCGCCAGCAGCCAAGGACAGTTAGAGACCCAGTACTTC.